The rows below give T cell receptor beta chains drawn from one sample of a study of blood T cell repertoires in COVID-19. Produced via immunoSEQ multiplex PCR; TCRdb's table is partial and in-frame only. This sample has 250,000 to 350,000 clones, with about 87% found just once. The sequencing input was peripheral blood. The receptors here all came from a woman aged 25 to 45 who had recovered from COVID-19. CDR3s include the opening cysteine and the closing phenylalanine or tryptophan. A D gene is named only where the DNA matches it firmly. Rows give clone size only sometimes, using once, few, many, or a class for an expanded clone.

TRBD2	once	TRBV5-1	TRBJ2-2	CASSLGPGGPPTGELFF	TGCGCCAGCAGCTTGGGGCCGGGGGGGCCGCCCACCGGGGAGCTGTTTTTT
NA	NA	TRBV5-1	TRBJ2-3	CASSPQTSSADTQYF	TGCGCCAGCAGCCCCCAAACTAGTTCCGCAGATACGCAGTATTTT
NA	NA	TRBV2	TRBJ1-1	CASSAGVRPEAFF	TGTGCCAGCAGTGCGGGGGTTCGCCCTGAAGCTTTCTTT
TRBD1	NA	TRBV6-2/TRBV6-3	TRBJ2-1	CASSYSPGQGSDEQFF	TGTGCCAGCAGTTACTCCCCGGGACAGGGGTCGGATGAGCAGTTCTTC
NA	NA	TRBV6-2/TRBV6-3	TRBJ1-1	CASSSAQFVVTEAFF	TGTGCCAGCAGTTCCGCCCAGTTCGTCGTGACTGAAGCTTTCTTT
NA	NA	TRBV4-2	TRBJ2-4	CASSQDGAAKNIQYF	TGTGCCAGCAGCCAAGATGGAGCCGCCAAAAACATTCAGTACTTC
TRBD1	NA	TRBV6-5	TRBJ2-7	CASSIGQGYEQYF	TGTGCCAGCAGTATCGGACAGGGCTACGAGCAGTACTTC
NA	NA	TRBV5-1	TRBJ2-3	CASSRASTDTQYF	TGCGCCAGCAGCCGTGCCAGTACAGATACGCAGTATTTT
NA	NA	TRBV5-1	TRBJ1-1	CASSRTAQSMNTEAFF	TGCGCCAGCAGCCGCACGGCACAGAGTATGAACACTGAAGCTTTCTTT
TRBD1	NA	TRBV6-6	TRBJ2-1	CASSEQGAFHNEQFF	TGTGCCAGCAGCGAACAGGGGGCCTTCCACAATGAGCAGTTCTTC
TRBD1	NA	TRBV19	TRBJ2-3	CASSISGTVTDTQYF	TGTGCCAGTAGTATTTCCGGGACAGTCACAGATACGCAGTATTTT
TRBD2	once	TRBV2	TRBJ2-7	CASSRTSGLYEQYF	TGTGCCAGCAGTAGGACTAGCGGACTTTACGAGCAGTACTTC
NA	NA	TRBV7-9	TRBJ1-1	CASSLGGTLNTEAFF	TGTGCCAGCAGCTTAGGCGGGACGCTTAACACTGAAGCTTTCTTT
TRBD1	few	TRBV4-1	TRBJ1-5	CASSPRRRRFTGDGDQPQHF	TGCGCCAGCAGCCCACGTCGACGGAGATTTACAGGGGATGGGGATCAGCCCCAGCATTTT
TRBD1	NA	TRBV4-1	TRBJ1-1	CASSRRRGLDTEAFF	TGCGCCAGCAGCCGGAGGAGGGGGCTGGACACTGAAGCTTTCTTT
TRBD1	NA	TRBV5-8	TRBJ2-3	CASSSRQGGDTDTQYF	TGTGCCAGCAGCAGTCGACAGGGTGGTGACACAGATACGCAGTATTTT
TRBD1	NA	TRBV4-1	TRBJ2-1	CASSQDSPDRGYNEQFF	TGCGCCAGCAGCCAAGATTCTCCGGACAGGGGATACAATGAGCAGTTCTTC
TRBD1	NA	TRBV5-8	TRBJ1-1	CASSTQGVGTEAFF	TGTGCCAGCAGTACACAGGGGGTCGGGACTGAAGCTTTCTTT
NA	NA	TRBV3-1/TRBV3-2	TRBJ1-6	CASSRLPGGDNSPLHF	TGTGCCAGCAGTCGCCTTCCGGGGGGTGATAATTCACCCCTCCACTTT
NA	NA	TRBV3-1/TRBV3-2	TRBJ1-2	CASSHLRTDLKWVDYGYTF	TGTGCCAGCAGCCACCTGCGGACAGACTTAAAGTGGGTAGACTATGGCTACACCTTC
NA	NA	TRBV19	TRBJ1-4	CASSMVPTNEKLFF	TGTGCCAGTAGTATGGTGCCAACAAATGAAAAACTGTTTTTT
TRBD1	NA	TRBV2	TRBJ1-1	CASSYRGPTEAFF	TGTGCCAGCAGTTACAGGGGGCCAACTGAAGCTTTCTTT
NA	NA	TRBV5-1	TRBJ1-3	CASSLAGGNSGNTIYF	TGCGCCAGCAGCTTGGCCGGAGGGAACTCTGGAAACACCATATATTTT